The next 2 T cell receptor beta chains were all read from a single sample in a study of T cell repertoires in cytomegalovirus infection. Their cognate antigens are unknown. TCRdb passed the reads through MiXCR, listing each CDR3 protein once. The table includes about 770,000 distinct CDR3 sequences, roughly 29% detected once. Sequenced material: cultured CD8+ T cells from PBMCs, taken from culture after CMV antigen stimulation. All receptors come from a human donor in good health (CMV status not recorded). Some clones in this sample may be carry-over from other donors' samples.

This clonotype was found many times. The CDR3 nucleotides read TGTGCCAGCAGCTTAAAAGGTTGGACAGGTATCTACGAGCAGTACTTC. It specifies CASSLKGWTGIYEQYF. The genes are TRBV7-8 and TRBJ2-7; TRBD1 matches 7 bases. With V trimmed by 2 bases and J by 3 bases, 10 bases remained unmatched. Germline assignment: CDR1 SGHVS and CDR2 FQNEAQ. This CDR3 is built from 16 residues.

The rearrangement uses TRBV5-1 and TRBJ2-1; D is perhaps TRBD2 (6 bases). Trimming left V 2 bases short and J 1 base short, with 10 bases between. Per germline, CDR1 SGHRS and CDR2 YFSETQ. This CDR3 contains 15 residues. The CDR3 reads CASSFTAGSYNEQFF. As DNA, the CDR3 is TGCGCCAGCAGCTTTACGGCGGGGTCCTACAATGAGCAGTTCTTC.